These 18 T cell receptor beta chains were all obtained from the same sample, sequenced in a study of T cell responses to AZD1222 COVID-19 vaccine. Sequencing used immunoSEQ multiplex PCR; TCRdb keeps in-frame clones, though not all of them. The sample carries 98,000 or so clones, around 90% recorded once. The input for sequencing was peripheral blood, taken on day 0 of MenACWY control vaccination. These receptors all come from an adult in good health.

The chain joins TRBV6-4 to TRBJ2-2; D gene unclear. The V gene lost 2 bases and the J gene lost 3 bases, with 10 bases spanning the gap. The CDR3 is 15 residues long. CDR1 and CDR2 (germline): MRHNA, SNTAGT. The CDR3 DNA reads TGTGCCAGCAGTGACGAGGTATCCCACACCGGGGAGCTGTTTTTT. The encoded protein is CASSDEVSHTGELFF.

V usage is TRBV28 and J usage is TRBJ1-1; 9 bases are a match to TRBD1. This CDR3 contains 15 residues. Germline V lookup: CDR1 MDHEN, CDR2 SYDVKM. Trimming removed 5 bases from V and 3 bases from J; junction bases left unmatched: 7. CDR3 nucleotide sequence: TGTGCCAGCAGTACACCGGGACAGGGAGACACTGAAGCTTTCTTT. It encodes CASSTPGQGDTEAFF. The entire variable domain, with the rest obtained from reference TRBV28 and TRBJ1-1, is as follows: DVKVTQSSRYLVKRTGEKVFLECVQDMDHENMFWYRQDPGLGLRLIYFSYDVKMKEKGDIPEGYSVSREKKERFSLILESASTNQTSMYLCASSTPGQGDTEAFFGQGTRLTVV.

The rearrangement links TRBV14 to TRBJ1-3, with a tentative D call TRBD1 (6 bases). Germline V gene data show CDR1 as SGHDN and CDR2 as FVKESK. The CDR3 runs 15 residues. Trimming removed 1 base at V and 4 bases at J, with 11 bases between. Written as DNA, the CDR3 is TGTGCCAGCAGCCAAGCCCGGGGGCGAGGAAACACCATATATTTT. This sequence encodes CASSQARGRGNTIYF.

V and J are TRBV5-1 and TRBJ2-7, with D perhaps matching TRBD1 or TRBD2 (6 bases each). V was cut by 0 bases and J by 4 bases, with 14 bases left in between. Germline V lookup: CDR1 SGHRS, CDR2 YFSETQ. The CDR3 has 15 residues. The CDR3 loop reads CASSLVGGAGYEQYF. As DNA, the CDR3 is TGCGCCAGCAGCTTGGTTGGGGGCGCGGGGTACGAGCAGTACTTC. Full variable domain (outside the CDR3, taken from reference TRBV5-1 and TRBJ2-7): KAGVTQTPRYLIKTRGQQVTLSCSPISGHRSVSWYQQTPGQGLQFLFEYFSETQRNKGNFPGRFSGRQFSNSRSEMNVSTLELGDSALYLCASSLVGGAGYEQYFGPGTRLTVT.

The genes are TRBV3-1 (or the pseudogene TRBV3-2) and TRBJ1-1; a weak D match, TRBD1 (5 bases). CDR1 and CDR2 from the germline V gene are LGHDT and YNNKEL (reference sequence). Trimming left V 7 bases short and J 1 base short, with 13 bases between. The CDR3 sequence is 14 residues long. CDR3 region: CASNPGTGNTEAFF. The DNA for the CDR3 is TGTGCCAGCAACCCCGGGACGGGGAACACTGAAGCTTTCTTT.

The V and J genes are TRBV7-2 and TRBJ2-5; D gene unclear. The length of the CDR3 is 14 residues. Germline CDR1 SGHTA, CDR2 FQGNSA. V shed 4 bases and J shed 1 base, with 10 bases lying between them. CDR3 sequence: CASSSRWTQETQYF. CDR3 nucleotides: TGTGCCAGCAGCTCTCGGTGGACCCAAGAGACCCAGTACTTC.

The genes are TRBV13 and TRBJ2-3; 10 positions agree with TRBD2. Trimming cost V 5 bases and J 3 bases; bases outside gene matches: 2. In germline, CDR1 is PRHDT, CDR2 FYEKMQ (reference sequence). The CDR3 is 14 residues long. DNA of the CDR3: TGTGCCAGCAGCCCGGGACTAGCGACAGATACGCAGTATTTT. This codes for CASSPGLATDTQYF.

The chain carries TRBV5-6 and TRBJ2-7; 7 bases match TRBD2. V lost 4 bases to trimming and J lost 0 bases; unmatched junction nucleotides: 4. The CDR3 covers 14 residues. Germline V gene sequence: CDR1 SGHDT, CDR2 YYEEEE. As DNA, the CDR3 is TGTGCCAGCAGCCGATGGGGGGGCTCCTACGAGCAGTACTTC. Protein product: CASSRWGGSYEQYF.

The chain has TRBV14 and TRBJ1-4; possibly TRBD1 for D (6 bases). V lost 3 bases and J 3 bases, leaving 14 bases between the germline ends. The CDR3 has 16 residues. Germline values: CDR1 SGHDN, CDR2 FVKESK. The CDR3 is CASSQITGLANEKLFF. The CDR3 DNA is TGTGCCAGCAGCCAGATAACAGGGCTGGCTAATGAAAAACTGTTTTTT.

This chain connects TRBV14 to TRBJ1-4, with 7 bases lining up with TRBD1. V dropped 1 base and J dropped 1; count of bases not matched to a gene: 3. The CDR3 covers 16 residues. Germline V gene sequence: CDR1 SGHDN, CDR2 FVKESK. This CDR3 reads CASSQGWTGTNEKLFF. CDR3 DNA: TGTGCCAGCAGCCAAGGCTGGACAGGAACTAATGAAAAACTGTTTTTT.

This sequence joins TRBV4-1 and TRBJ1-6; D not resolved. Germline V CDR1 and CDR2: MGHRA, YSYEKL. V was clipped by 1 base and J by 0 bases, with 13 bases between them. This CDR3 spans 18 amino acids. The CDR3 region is CASSQGLGMSSYNSPLHF. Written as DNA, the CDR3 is TGCGCCAGCAGCCAAGGACTGGGTATGAGCTCCTATAATTCACCCCTCCACTTT.

The CDR3 DNA sequence: TGCGCCAGCAGCCAAGATTGGGCGGGGGCCCCCTACGAGCAGTACTTC. Protein product: CASSQDWAGAPYEQYF. This sequence joins TRBV4-3 and TRBJ2-7, with D possibly being TRBD2 (7 bases). The germline V and J ends were trimmed by 0 bases and 2 bases, with 14 bases remaining between them. Germline CDR1 reads LGHNA; CDR2 reads YSLEER. The CDR3 has 16 residues.

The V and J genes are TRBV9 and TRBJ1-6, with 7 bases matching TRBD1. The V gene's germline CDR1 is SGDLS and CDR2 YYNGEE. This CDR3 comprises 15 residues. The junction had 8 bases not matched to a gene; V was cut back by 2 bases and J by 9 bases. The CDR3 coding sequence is TGTGCCAGCAGCGTCGTCGACAGGGAAGGTTCACCCCTCCACTTT. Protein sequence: CASSVVDREGSPLHF.

The CDR3 region has the DNA TGCGCCAGCAGCTTAGGACAAGGGAGCTTAAAGGGCACTGAAGCTTTCTTT. Translating it yields CASSLGQGSLKGTEAFF. V is TRBV5-1 and J is TRBJ1-1; perhaps TRBD1 as D (5 bases). With 2 bases removed from V and 4 bases from J, the gap between germline ends came to 21 bases. Germline assignment: CDR1 SGHRS and CDR2 YFSETQ. The CDR3 is 17 residues long.

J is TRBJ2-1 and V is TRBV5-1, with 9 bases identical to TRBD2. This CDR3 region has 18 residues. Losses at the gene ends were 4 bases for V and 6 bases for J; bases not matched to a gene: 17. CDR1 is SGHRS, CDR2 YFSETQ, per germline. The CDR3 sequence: CASSPGKAGGRSANEQFF. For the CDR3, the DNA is TGCGCCAGCAGCCCCGGGAAAGCGGGGGGCCGGTCGGCCAATGAGCAGTTCTTC.

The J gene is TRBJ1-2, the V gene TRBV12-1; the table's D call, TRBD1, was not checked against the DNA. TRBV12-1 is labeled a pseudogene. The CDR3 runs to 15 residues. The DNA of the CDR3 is TGTGCCAGCAGCTTTGATGGCAGGGCAGGGGATGGCTACACCTTC. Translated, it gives CASSFDGRAGDGYTF.

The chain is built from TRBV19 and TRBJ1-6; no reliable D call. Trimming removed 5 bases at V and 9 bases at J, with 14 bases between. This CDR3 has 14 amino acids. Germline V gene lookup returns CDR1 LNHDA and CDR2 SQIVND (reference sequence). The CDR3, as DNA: TGTGCCAGTAGTCCTAGTGGGTTAGGTTCACCCCTCCACTTT. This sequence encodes CASSPSGLGSPLHF.

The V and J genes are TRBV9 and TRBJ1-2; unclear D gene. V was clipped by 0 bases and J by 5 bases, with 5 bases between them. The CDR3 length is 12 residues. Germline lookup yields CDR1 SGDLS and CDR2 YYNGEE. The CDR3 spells CASSVDGYGYTF. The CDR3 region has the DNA TGTGCCAGCAGCGTAGATGGATATGGCTACACCTTC.